This is a list of T cell receptor beta chains from one sample in a study of blood T cell repertoires in COVID-19. Assay: immunoSEQ multiplex PCR; the TCRdb copy retains only in-frame clones and omits some. The sample comprises about 100,000 clones, 60% to 85% of which are singletons, and around 9% rests with the top ten. Sequencing was performed on peripheral blood. The receptors originated from a man aged 50 or older who had recovered from COVID-19. Both conserved end residues are part of each CDR3. The D gene is left open where the match is weak. Size tells how often a clone was seen (once, few, many) or the class of an expanded clone, and some rows leave it out.

>.|TRBV13|.|TRBJ1-6
TGTGCCAGCAGCTTAAACCAGGGAACTTCACCCCTCCACTTT
CASSLNQGTSPLHF
>.|TRBV27|.|TRBJ1-1
TGTGCCAGCAGTTTAGGGGCAGACACTGAAGCTTTCTTT
CASSLGADTEAFF
>.|TRBV7-2|.|TRBJ2-3
TGTGCCAGCAGACAACTAGGGCGGAGTCCGGATACGCAGTATTTT
CASRQLGRSPDTQYF
>.|TRBV6-2/TRBV6-3|.|TRBJ1-4
TGTGCCAGCAGTCTGAAAAGACAGCCAACTAATGAAAAACTGTTTTTT
CASSLKRQPTNEKLFF
>once|TRBV9|TRBD2|TRBJ2-7
TGTGCCAGCAGCGCCTCGGGACTAGCCCCCTCCGAGCAGTACTTC
CASSASGLAPSEQYF
>.|TRBV28|.|TRBJ2-1
TGTGCCAGCAGTGAGGGTCTTGAGCAGTTCTTC
CASSEGLEQFF
>.|TRBV7-3|.|TRBJ2-3
TGTGCCAGCAGCCAAGACGGGGGGCTTCGCACAGATACGCAGTATTTT
CASSQDGGLRTDTQYF
>.|TRBV25-1|.|TRBJ2-7
TGTGCCAGCAGTGATCGGGGAAGCTCCTACGAGCAGTACTTC
CASSDRGSSYEQYF
>few|TRBV12-3/TRBV12-4|.|TRBJ2-7
TGTGCCAGCAGTACGGACATCACCTACGAGCAGTACTTC
CASSTDITYEQYF
>once|TRBV5-1|.|TRBJ1-1
TGCGCCAGCAGCTCAAATCCCACTGAAGCTTTCTTT
CASSSNPTEAFF
>.|TRBV3-1/TRBV3-2|TRBD2|TRBJ2-1
TGTGCCAGCAGCCAATTAACGGTGCGGGAGGGAGGGGGTGAGCAGTTCTTC
CASSQLTVREGGGEQFF
>.|TRBV5-4|.|TRBJ2-3
TGTGCCAGCAGCGTCGGGACTCGGCCAGATACGCAGTATTTT
CASSVGTRPDTQYF
>.|TRBV7-8|TRBD2|TRBJ2-1
TGTGCCAGCAGCTTATTTACGGGAGGCAATGAGCAGTTCTTC
CASSLFTGGNEQFF
>few|TRBV4-1|.|TRBJ1-3
TGCGCCAGCAGCCAATCTGACATCCAGAGTTCCTTTGGAAACACCATATATTTT
CASSQSDIQSSFGNTIYF
>.|TRBV19|.|TRBJ1-3
TGTGCCAGTAGTAGCCCAGGGTCTGGAAACACCATATATTTT
CASSSPGSGNTIYF
>.|TRBV2|TRBD2|TRBJ2-5
TGTGCCAGCAGTGAAGGGAAACAGCGGGGGATCCAAGAGACCCAGTACTTC
CASSEGKQRGIQETQYF
>.|TRBV7-2|.|TRBJ2-3
TGTGCCAGCAGCTTAGTGGCTAGCGGCACAGATACGCAGTATTTT
CASSLVASGTDTQYF
>.|TRBV14|.|TRBJ1-1
TGTGCCAGCAGCCAAGCGGGGGGTGGGACTGAAGCTTTCTTT
CASSQAGGGTEAFF
>.|TRBV6-5|TRBD1|TRBJ2-1
TGTGCCAGCAGTCCAGGGACAGGCAATGAGCAGTTCTTC
CASSPGTGNEQFF
>.|TRBV2|TRBD1|TRBJ1-5
TGTGCCAGCAGCCGGGACAGGAATAGCAATCAGCCCCAGCATTTT
CASSRDRNSNQPQHF
>.|TRBV23-1|.|TRBJ2-7
TGCGCCAGCAGTCAAGTTACACCATCCTACGAGCAGTACTTC
CASSQVTPSYEQYF
>.|TRBV18|TRBD1|TRBJ1-2
TGTGCCAGCTCACCACGGGACAGGGCCTATGGCTACACCTTC
CASSPRDRAYGYTF
>few|TRBV4-1|TRBD1|TRBJ1-3
TGCGCCAGCAGCCCGGGACAGTCCGGAAACACCATATATTTT
CASSPGQSGNTIYF
>.|TRBV5-1|TRBD1|TRBJ1-2
TGCGCCAGCAGCTTGGGGACAGGGTCTGGCTACACCTTC
CASSLGTGSGYTF
>.|TRBV6-5|.|TRBJ1-3
TGTGCCAGCACTTTCCGGGGGGCTGGAAACACCATATATTTT
CASTFRGAGNTIYF
>.|TRBV5-5|.|TRBJ1-4
TGTGCCAGCAGCTTAGAGGGGGGGAAGAATGAAAAACTGTTTTTT
CASSLEGGKNEKLFF
>.|TRBV6-5|TRBD2|TRBJ2-3
TGTGCCAGCAGTTACACGCGGGGGTTGCAGTATTTT
CASSYTRGLQYF
>.|TRBV7-8|TRBD1|TRBJ1-2
TGTGCCAGCAGCTCCTCCCCGAACCGGGCAGGGGGTAACTATGGCTACACCTTC
CASSSSPNRAGGNYGYTF